This TCR beta chain is from a study of shared clonotypes between healthy human individuals. In regard to this clone: Antigen specificity is unknown.

Findings and limits, study-wide: What naive subsets generally showed was a larger estimated richness than memory subsets showed.

This table comes from immunoSEQ multiplex PCR, and its TCRdb copy is limited to in-frame clones, with some not included. The sample includes about 580,000 clones, 95% to 98% of them seen just once. Terminally differentiated effector memory CD45RA+ cells were left out of the naive CD8 fraction, which was CD45RO-negative and positively selected for CCR7. This clonotype was obtained from a man aged 30 to 45 in good health. The sample was naive CD8+ T cells sorted from blood.

The CDR3 DNA is TGTGCCAGCAGTTTTGTCCCTCGACAGGGGTCCCACGAGCAGTACTTC. It codes for CASSFVPRQGSHEQYF. This sequence joins TRBV28 and TRBJ2-7; 8 nucleotides agree with TRBD1. With 3 bases clipped from V and 5 bases from J, the junction kept 12 bases outside the gene matches. Germline values: CDR1 MDHEN, CDR2 SYDVKM. The CDR3 spans 16 residues.